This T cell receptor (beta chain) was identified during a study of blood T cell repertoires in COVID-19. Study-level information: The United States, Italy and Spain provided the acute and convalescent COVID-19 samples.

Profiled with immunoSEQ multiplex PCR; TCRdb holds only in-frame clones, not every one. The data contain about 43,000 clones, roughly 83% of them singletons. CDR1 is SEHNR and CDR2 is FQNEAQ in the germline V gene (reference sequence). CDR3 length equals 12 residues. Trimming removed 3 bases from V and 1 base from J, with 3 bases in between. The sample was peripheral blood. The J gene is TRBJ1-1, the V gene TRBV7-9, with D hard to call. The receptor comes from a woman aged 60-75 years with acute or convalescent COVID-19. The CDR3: CASSFRNTEAFF. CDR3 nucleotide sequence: TGTGCCAGCAGCTTCCGGAACACTGAAGCTTTCTTT.